One sample yielded the 17 T cell receptor beta chains listed below, sequenced in a study of T cell clonotyping in hematopoietic cell transplantation. Using immunoSEQ multiplex PCR, the repertoire was profiled, and TCRdb retains in-frame clones only, with some absent. The sample includes around 15,000 clones, around 97% of them seen just once. This sample comprised peripheral blood mononuclear cells, obtained 30 days after allogeneic stem cell transplant. Every receptor here comes from a female patient aged 50-60 years who had an allogeneic stem cell transplant from an unrelated donor, so T cells may come from the graft donor. Some clones in this sample may be carry-over from other donors' samples.

The rearrangement uses TRBV10-2 and TRBJ2-3; D not certain. The germline gives CDR1 WSHSY, CDR2 SAAADI. This CDR3 has 12 residues. V gave up 10 bases and J gave up 2 bases, with 10 bases separating them. CDR3 sequence (DNA): TGCGCCACAGGAGACCACACAGATACGCAGTATTTT. Translating it yields CATGDHTDTQYF.

V gene TRBV19 combines with J gene TRBJ1-2, with 8 nucleotides matching TRBD1. Germline V gene data show CDR1 as LNHDA and CDR2 as SQIVND (reference sequence). This CDR3 is built from 14 residues. V trimming: 6 bases; J trimming: 3 bases; junction bases outside the gene matches: 6. CDR3 nucleotides: TGTGCCAGTAGGTCCGGACAGGGAGACTATGGCTACACCTTC. Amino acid sequence: CASRSGQGDYGYTF.

V is TRBV4-1 and J is TRBJ1-1; 7 bases line up with TRBD1. CDR3 size: 15 residues. V lost 5 bases and J lost 2; bases outside the gene matches: 8. Germline-derived CDR1 and CDR2 are MGHRA and YSYEKL. The CDR3 nucleotides are TGCGCCAGCAGCATCTGGCAAGGGGGCAACACTGAAGCTTTCTTT. It encodes CASSIWQGGNTEAFF.

The genes are TRBV30 and TRBJ1-5; the D is unclear. Germline V gives CDR1 GTSNPN, CDR2 SVGIG (reference sequence). V was cut by 2 bases and J by 3 bases, with 8 bases left in between. The CDR3 length is 13 residues. The CDR3 DNA reads TGTGCCTGGAGTAAAACACCCAATCAGCCCCAGCATTTT. It codes for CAWSKTPNQPQHF.

This sequence joins TRBV4-1 and TRBJ2-2; 11 bases match TRBD2. With 3 bases clipped from V and 3 bases from J, the junction kept 3 bases outside the gene matches. The CDR3 sequence is 16 residues long. Germline V CDR1 and CDR2: MGHRA, YSYEKL. The CDR3 nucleotides are TGCGCCAGCAGCCATTCTAGCGGGGGGTACACCGGGGAGCTGTTTTTT. Translating gives CASSHSSGGYTGELFF.

This chain connects TRBV30 to TRBJ2-1; 7 positions agree with TRBD2. V gave up 0 bases and J gave up 3 bases; unmatched junction bases: 8. Germline CDR1 is GTSNPN and CDR2 is SVGIG (reference sequence). This CDR3 spans 16 amino acids. The CDR3 coding sequence is TGTGCCTGGAGTGTATCTCGGACTAGTCTCTACAATGAGCAGTTCTTC. It encodes CAWSVSRTSLYNEQFF.

This chain joins TRBV5-6 and TRBJ1-1; TRBD1 is a possible D gene (6 bases). CDR3 length: 16 residues. The germline V and J ends were trimmed by 4 bases and 1 base, with 17 bases remaining between them. The germline V gene has CDR1 SGHDT and CDR2 YYEEEE. The CDR3 region is CASSAHPGGANTEAFF. DNA for the CDR3: TGTGCCAGCAGCGCCCACCCGGGGGGCGCGAACACTGAAGCTTTCTTT.

The chain combines TRBV25-1 with TRBJ2-6; tentatively, D is TRBD1 (6 bases). Germline V gives CDR1 MGHDK, CDR2 SYGVNS. The CDR3 totals 18 residues. V lost 4 bases to trimming and J lost 1 base, with 17 bases between them. CDR3 residues: CASSGAPGHQSGANVLTF. The CDR3 nucleotides are TGTGCCAGCAGTGGCGCTCCGGGACACCAGTCTGGGGCCAACGTCCTGACTTTC.

V and J are TRBV19 and TRBJ1-5; TRBD1 might be the D (6 bases). Germline lookup yields CDR1 LNHDA and CDR2 SQIVND (reference sequence). Trimming pared 5 bases from V and 4 bases from J, leaving 21 bases between. This CDR3 is 17 amino acids long. This CDR3 is CASSPVRDTTSNQPQHF. The CDR3, as DNA: TGTGCCAGTAGTCCTGTACGGGACACCACTTCGAATCAGCCCCAGCATTTT.

J is TRBJ2-1 and V is TRBV5-6; 11 positions match TRBD2. The J segment lost 7 bases and the V segment lost 0 bases, leaving 3 bases of the junction unmatched. The germline CDR1 and CDR2 sequences are SGHDT and YYEEEE. There are 15 residues in the CDR3. The CDR3 sequence is CASSLGASGGNEQFF. CDR3 DNA: TGTGCCAGCAGCTTGGGTGCTAGCGGGGGGAATGAGCAGTTCTTC.

This chain uses TRBV6-5 with TRBJ1-3; D unclear. Germline V gene lookup returns CDR1 MNHEY and CDR2 SVGAGI. The V end was cut by 2 bases, the J end by 4 bases, with 6 bases between. The CDR3 loop spans 13 amino acids. CDR3 in amino acids: CASSYLKGNTIYF. CDR3 DNA: TGTGCCAGCAGTTACCTCAAGGGAAACACCATATATTTT.

The chain employs TRBV14 and TRBJ1-4; 7 nucleotides match TRBD1. The trim removed 3 bases at V and 4 bases at J, leaving 8 bases unmatched. The germline CDR1 and CDR2 sequences are SGHDN and FVKESK. The CDR3 is made up of 16 amino acids. The chain's CDR3 is CASSQSPGQFNEKLFF. The CDR3 DNA reads TGTGCCAGCAGCCAGTCACCGGGACAGTTTAATGAAAAACTGTTTTTT.

This sequence joins TRBV5-1 and TRBJ1-5; 11 bases agree with TRBD1. From germline, CDR1 is SGHRS and CDR2 YFSETQ. The CDR3 contains 16 residues. V gave up 9 bases and J gave up 0 bases; unmatched junction bases: 8. In nucleotides, the CDR3 is TGCGCCAACCCGGGACAGGGGGTCCATAGCAATCAGCCCCAGCATTTT. Its translation is CANPGQGVHSNQPQHF.

The chain has TRBV6-1 and TRBJ2-6; no definite D call. V shed 1 base and J shed 1 base, with 8 bases lying between them. Germline values: CDR1 MNHNS, CDR2 SASEGT. CDR3 length: 16 residues. This CDR3 reads CASSEDQGSGANVLTF. DNA of the CDR3: TGTGCCAGCAGTGAAGACCAAGGGTCTGGGGCCAACGTCCTGACTTTC.

The DNA of the CDR3 is TGTGCCAGCAGTTCGGGACAGGGGAGCACTGAAGCTTTCTTT. As protein: CASSSGQGSTEAFF. The J gene is TRBJ1-1, the V gene TRBV7-9; 10 nucleotides line up with TRBD1. The CDR3 loop spans 14 amino acids. CDR1 is SEHNR, CDR2 FQNEAQ, per germline (reference sequence). J gave up 4 bases and V 6 bases, and 5 bases lay outside the gene matches.

The chain combines TRBV19 with TRBJ2-2; TRBD1 aligns across 8 bases. V lost 4 bases, J lost 3 bases, and 1 base stayed unmatched. The CDR3 contains 14 residues. CDR1 and CDR2 from the germline V gene are LNHDA and SQIVND (reference sequence). The chain's CDR3 is CASSTGGDTGELFF. Here the CDR3 DNA reads TGTGCCAGTAGTACAGGGGGCGACACCGGGGAGCTGTTTTTT.

This chain joins TRBV30 and TRBJ1-2, with D perhaps TRBD1 (5 bases). From germline, CDR1 is GTSNPN and CDR2 SVGIG (reference sequence). V dropped 1 base and J dropped 2 bases, with 11 bases sitting between them. The CDR3 runs 14 residues. The CDR3 DNA follows: TGTGCCTGGAGTGGAAGGGGCGCAAACTATGGCTACACCTTC. Its protein product is CAWSGRGANYGYTF.